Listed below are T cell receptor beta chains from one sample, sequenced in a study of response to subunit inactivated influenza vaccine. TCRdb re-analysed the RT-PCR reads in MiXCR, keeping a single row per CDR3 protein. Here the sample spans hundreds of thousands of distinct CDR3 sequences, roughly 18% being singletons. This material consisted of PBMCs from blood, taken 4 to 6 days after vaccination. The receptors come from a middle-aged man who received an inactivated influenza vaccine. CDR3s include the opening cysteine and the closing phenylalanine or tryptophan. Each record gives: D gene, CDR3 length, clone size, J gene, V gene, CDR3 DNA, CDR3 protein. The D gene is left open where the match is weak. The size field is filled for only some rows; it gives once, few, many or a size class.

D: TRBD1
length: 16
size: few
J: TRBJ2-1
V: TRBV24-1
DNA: TGTGCCACCAGTGACCAGGGACAGGGGTTTGGGAATGAGCAGTTCTTC
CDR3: CATSDQGQGFGNEQFF

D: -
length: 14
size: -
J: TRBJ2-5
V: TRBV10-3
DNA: TGTGCCGCGTCGGGCACAGAGGGTGGAGAGACCCAGTACTTC
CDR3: CAASGTEGGETQYF

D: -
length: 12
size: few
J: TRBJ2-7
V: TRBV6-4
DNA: TGTGCCAGCAGTGAATCACGCCACGAGCAGTACTTC
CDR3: CASSESRHEQYF

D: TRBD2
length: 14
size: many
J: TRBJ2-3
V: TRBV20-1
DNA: TGCAGTGCCTCAACCGGGACTATCCTAAAAGCGCAGTATTTT
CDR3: CSASTGTILKAQYF

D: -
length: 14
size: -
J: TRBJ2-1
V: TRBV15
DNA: TGTGCCACCAGCAGAGAAGACAGGCGGAATGAGCAGTTCTTC
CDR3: CATSREDRRNEQFF

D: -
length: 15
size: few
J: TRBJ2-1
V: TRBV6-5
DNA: TGTGCCAGCAGTTCCTGGGCCGCCTCGGGGGATGAGCAGTTCTTC
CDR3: CASSSWAASGDEQFF

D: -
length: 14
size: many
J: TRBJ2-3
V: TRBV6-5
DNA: TGTGCCAGCAGTTATCGAGCGAGGGGGGATACGCAGTATTTT
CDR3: CASSYRARGDTQYF

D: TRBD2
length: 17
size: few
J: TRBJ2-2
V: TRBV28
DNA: TGTGCCAGCAGCCCCGGGACTAGCGGGATCCATGGCGGGGAGCTGTTTTTT
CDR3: CASSPGTSGIHGGELFF

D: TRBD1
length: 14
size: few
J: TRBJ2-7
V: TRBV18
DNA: TGTGCCAGCTCATTAGGGGACAGCGACTACGAGCAGTACTTC
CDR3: CASSLGDSDYEQYF

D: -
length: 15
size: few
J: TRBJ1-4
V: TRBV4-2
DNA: TGTGCCAGCAGCCAAGAAACGGACACAAATGAAAAACTGTTTTTT
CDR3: CASSQETDTNEKLFF

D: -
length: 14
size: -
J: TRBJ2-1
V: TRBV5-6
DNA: TGTGCCAGCAGCTTGGAACAGGGTAGAAGTGAGCAGTTCTTC
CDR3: CASSLEQGRSEQFF